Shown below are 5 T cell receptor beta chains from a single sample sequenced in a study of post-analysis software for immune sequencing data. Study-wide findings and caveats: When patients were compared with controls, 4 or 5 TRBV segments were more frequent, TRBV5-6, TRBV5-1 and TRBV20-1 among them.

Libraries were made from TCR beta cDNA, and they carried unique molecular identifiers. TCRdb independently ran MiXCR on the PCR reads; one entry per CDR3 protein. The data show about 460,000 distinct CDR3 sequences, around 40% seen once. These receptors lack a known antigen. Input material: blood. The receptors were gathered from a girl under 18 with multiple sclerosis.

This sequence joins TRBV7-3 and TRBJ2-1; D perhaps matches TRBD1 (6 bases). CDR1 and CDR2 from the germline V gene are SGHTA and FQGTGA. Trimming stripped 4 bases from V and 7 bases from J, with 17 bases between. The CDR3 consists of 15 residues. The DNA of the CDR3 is TGTGCCAGCAGCTCACCGAGGGGGAGTGTAAATGAGCAGTTCTTC. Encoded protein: CASSSPRGSVNEQFF.

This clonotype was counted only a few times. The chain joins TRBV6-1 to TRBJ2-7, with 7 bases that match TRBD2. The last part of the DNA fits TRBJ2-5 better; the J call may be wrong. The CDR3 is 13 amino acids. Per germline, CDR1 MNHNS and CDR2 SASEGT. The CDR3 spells CASRTSLGETQYF. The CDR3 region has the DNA TGTGCCAGCAGGACTAGCTTGGGGGAGACCCAGTACTTC.

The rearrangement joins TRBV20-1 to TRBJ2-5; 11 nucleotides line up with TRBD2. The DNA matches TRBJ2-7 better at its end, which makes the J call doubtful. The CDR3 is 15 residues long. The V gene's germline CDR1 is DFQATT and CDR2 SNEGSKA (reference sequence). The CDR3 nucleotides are TGCAGTGCTAGAACACTAGCGGGAGAGCAATACGAGCAGTACTTC. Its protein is CSARTLAGEQYEQYF.

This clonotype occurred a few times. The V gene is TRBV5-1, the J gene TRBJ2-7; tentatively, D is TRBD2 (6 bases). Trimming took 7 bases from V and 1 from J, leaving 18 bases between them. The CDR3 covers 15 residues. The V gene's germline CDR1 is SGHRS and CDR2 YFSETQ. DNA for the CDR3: TGCGCCAGCGAAGCCGGGAGCTCCCAGTCCTACGAGCAGTACTTC. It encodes CASEAGSSQSYEQYF.

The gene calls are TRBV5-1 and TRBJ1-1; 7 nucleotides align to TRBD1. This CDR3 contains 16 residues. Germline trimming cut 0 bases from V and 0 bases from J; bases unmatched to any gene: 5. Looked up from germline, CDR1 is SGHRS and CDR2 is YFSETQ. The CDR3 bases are TGCGCCAGCAGCTTGGACCCAGGGGGAATGAACACTGAAGCTTTCTTT. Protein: CASSLDPGGMNTEAFF. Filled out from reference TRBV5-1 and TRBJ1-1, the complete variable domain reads KAGVTQTPRYLIKTRGQQVTLSCSPISGHRSVSWYQQTPGQGLQFLFEYFSETQRNKGNFPGRFSGRQFSNSRSEMNVSTLELGDSALYLCASSLDPGGMNTEAFFGQGTRLTVV.